The table lists the clone carrying this T cell receptor (beta chain) with a few counts. The antigen remains unidentified. These data are taken from a study of blood T cells in healthy people across ages. The study, taken as a whole, reports: The percentage of naive T cells correlated strongly with TCR beta diversity.

The CDR3 has 16 amino acids. CDR1 LGHDT and CDR2 YNNKEL come from the germline V gene (reference sequence). V was pared by 3 bases and J by 6 bases, with 20 bases between. Combining a sample-barcoded 5' primer with a J-beta primer mix, a second PCR ran for roughly 6 to 11 cycles. TCRdb reprocessed the 5' RACE reads via MiXCR and lists one record per CDR3 protein. The sample carries roughly 800,000 distinct CDR3 sequences, more than 20% recorded once. These records were also assigned to another study, of T cells of mothers and their children. That source notes: Samples came from a few healthy Caucasian mothers and their six children. In cDNA synthesis, all of the extracted RNA was used at 1.5 ug per 15 ul.

This chain joins TRBV3-1 and TRBJ2-5, with D possibly being TRBD1 (6 bases). This clonotype originated in a boy aged 10-17 years in good health. The specimen was blood. The DNA for the CDR3 is TGTGCCAGCAGCCACGATGGGGGCAAGCGCCAGAAGACCCAGTACTTC. This gives the protein CASSHDGGKRQKTQYF.